This T cell receptor beta chain appears in the sequencing data of a study of OX40 agonist ivuxolimab in advanced cancers. Sequencing used immunoSEQ multiplex PCR; TCRdb keeps in-frame clones, though not all of them. The sample has tens of thousands of clones; 80% to 85% are singletons. Autoimmune disease history or systemic immunosuppression led to patients being barred. This clone was seen only once. Its antigen remains unidentified. Study results and limitations: On average, CD8+ T cells had more expanded clones than CD4+.

The germline gives CDR1 SGHTS, CDR2 YDEGEE. The CDR3 is 14 residues long. Trimming stripped 1 base from V and 6 bases from J, with 14 bases between. The sequence was collected from an adult with an advanced solid tumor such as melanoma, head and neck, liver or kidney cancer. The sequenced sample was CD4+ or CD8+ T cells sorted from blood, obtained in a trial of the OX40 agonist ivuxolimab. J is TRBJ2-7 and V is TRBV5-8, with D unclear. Here the CDR3 DNA reads TGTGCCAGCAGCTTGTCACCTATTTTCGGCGAGCAGTACTTC. Its translation is CASSLSPIFGEQYF.